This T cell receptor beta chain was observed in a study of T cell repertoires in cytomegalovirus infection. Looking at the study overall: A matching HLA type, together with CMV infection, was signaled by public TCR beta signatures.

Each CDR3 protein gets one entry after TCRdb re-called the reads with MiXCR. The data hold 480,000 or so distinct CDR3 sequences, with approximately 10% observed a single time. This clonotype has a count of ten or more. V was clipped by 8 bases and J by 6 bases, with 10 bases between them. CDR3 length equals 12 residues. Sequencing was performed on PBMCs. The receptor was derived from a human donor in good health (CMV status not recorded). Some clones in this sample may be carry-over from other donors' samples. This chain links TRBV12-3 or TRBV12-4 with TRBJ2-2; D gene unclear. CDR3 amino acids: CASGFSAGELFF. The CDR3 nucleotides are TGTGCCAGCGGATTCAGTGCCGGGGAGCTGTTTTTT.